These T cell receptor beta chains were read from a single sample in a study of cytomegalovirus exposure and HLA in healthy donors. Produced via immunoSEQ multiplex PCR; TCRdb's table is partial and in-frame only. The repertoire holds over 100,000 clones, with 75% to 90% as singletons. The sequenced sample consisted of PBMCs. These receptors were taken from a woman aged 45 to 65 in good health and CMV-seropositive. CDR3s include the opening cysteine and the closing phenylalanine or tryptophan.

v_call	j_call	cdr3_aa
TRBV6-6	TRBJ2-1	CASSAQGASYNEQFF
TRBV5-1	TRBJ1-1	CASSFNRGLEAFF
TRBV5-1	TRBJ2-5	CASSLSPAGKETQYF
TRBV29-1	TRBJ1-1	CSVESVDIEAFF
TRBV5-1	TRBJ2-2	CASRRQDTGELFF
TRBV5-1	TRBJ2-3	CASSLAGSTDTQYF
TRBV28	TRBJ1-3	CASSLQYSGNTIYF
TRBV14	TRBJ1-1	CASSHRLTPSRRRQNTEAFF
TRBV11-3	TRBJ2-3	CASSLGYGTIDTQYF
TRBV7-9	TRBJ2-1	CASSSGLAGEEQFF
TRBV2	TRBJ2-1	CASAFGLASDEQFF
TRBV4-1	TRBJ2-1	CASSLSARGDEQFF
TRBV7-8	TRBJ2-7	CASSFRGRNSYEQYF
TRBV2	TRBJ1-2	CASSGQVYYGYTF
TRBV28	TRBJ2-2	CATRQGNTGELFF
TRBV7-9	TRBJ2-7	CASSSWDRAYEQYF
TRBV15	TRBJ2-1	CATSRVAGDGEQFF
TRBV9	TRBJ2-5	CASSGKPTGGLETQYF
TRBV28	TRBJ2-5	CASSPYRGKETQYF
TRBV9	TRBJ2-3	CASSVRGGTDTQYF